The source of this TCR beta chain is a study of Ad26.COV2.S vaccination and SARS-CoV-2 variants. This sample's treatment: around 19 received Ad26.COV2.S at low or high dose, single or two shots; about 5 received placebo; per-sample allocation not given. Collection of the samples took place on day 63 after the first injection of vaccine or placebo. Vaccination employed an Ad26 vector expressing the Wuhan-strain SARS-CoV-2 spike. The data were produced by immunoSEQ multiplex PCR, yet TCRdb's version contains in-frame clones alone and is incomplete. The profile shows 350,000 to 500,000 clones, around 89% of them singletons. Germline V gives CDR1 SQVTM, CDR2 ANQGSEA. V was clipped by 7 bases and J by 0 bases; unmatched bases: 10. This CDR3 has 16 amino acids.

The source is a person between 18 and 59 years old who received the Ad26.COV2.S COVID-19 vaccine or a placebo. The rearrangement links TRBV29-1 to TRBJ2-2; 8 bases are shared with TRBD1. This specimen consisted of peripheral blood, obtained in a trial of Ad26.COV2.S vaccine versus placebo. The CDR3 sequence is CSAYLGQGPNTGELFF. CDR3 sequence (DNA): TGCAGCGCCTACTTAGGACAGGGCCCGAACACCGGGGAGCTGTTTTTT.